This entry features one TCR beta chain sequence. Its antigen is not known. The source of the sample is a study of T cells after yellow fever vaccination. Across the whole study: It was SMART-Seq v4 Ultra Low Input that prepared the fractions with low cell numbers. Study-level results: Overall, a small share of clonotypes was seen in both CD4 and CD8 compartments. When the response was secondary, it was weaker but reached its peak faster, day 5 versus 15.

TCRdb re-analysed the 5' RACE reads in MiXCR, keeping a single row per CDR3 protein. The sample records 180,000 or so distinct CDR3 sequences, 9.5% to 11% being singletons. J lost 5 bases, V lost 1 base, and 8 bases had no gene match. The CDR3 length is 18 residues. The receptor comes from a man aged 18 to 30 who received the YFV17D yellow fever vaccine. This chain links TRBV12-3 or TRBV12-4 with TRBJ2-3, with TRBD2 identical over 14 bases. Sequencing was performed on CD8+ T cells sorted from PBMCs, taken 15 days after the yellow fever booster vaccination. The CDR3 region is CASSLGVTSGGAGDTQYF. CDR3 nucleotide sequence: TGTGCCAGCAGTTTAGGTGTGACTAGCGGGGGGGCCGGAGATACGCAGTATTTT.